The 29 T cell receptor beta chains below were found in one sample sequenced in a study of shared clonotypes between healthy human individuals. It was CD45RO-negative cells, positively selected for CCR7, that made up naive CD8 cells, with terminally differentiated effector memory CD45RA+ cells excluded. Measured with immunoSEQ multiplex PCR; TCRdb has only the in-frame clones, and not every one. The sample consists of some 2 million clones, approximately 94% of them appearing once. The material sequenced was naive CD8+ T cells sorted from blood. All receptors derive from a man aged 18-30 years in good health.

The chain carries TRBV6-5 and TRBJ2-7; 13 bases match TRBD2. V gave up 1 base and J gave up 5 bases; unmatched junction bases: 2. CDR1 MNHEY and CDR2 SVGAGI come from the germline V gene. The CDR3 runs to 15 residues. CDR3 in DNA: TGTGCCAGCAGTTACTGGACTAGCGGGAGCAACGAGCAGTACTTC. It specifies CASSYWTSGSNEQYF.

V is TRBV4-1 and J is TRBJ1-1; D possibly corresponds to TRBD1 (5 bases). The germline CDR1 and CDR2 sequences are MGHRA and YSYEKL. Trimming left V 3 bases short and J 3 bases short, with 14 bases between. The CDR3 spans 15 residues. The CDR3 nucleotides are TGCGCCAGCAGCCATTCGGGGCCCGGGGACACTGAAGCTTTCTTT. This encodes CASSHSGPGDTEAFF.

This chain links TRBV27 with TRBJ2-7; D not resolved. This CDR3 contains 16 residues. Germline CDR1 reads MNHEY; CDR2 reads SMNVEV (reference sequence). V lost 6 bases and J lost 2, with 20 bases in between. For the CDR3, the DNA is TGTGCCAGCAGCCACCTCCCCCAGCGCGGCCCCTACGAGCAGTACTTC. Protein sequence: CASSHLPQRGPYEQYF.

CDR3 coding DNA: TGCAGCGTTGACAGCGAGAACACCGGGGAGCTGTTTTTT. The encoded protein is CSVDSENTGELFF. This chain joins TRBV29-1 and TRBJ2-2, with no clear D. This CDR3 has 13 amino acids. Trimming removed 3 bases from V and 1 base from J, with 6 bases in between. Germline V gene sequence: CDR1 SQVTM, CDR2 ANQGSEA.

The chain joins TRBV6-1 to TRBJ1-5, with unresolved D. This CDR3 spans 13 amino acids. The germline CDR1 and CDR2 sequences are MNHNS and SASEGT. Trimming removed 6 bases at V and 0 bases at J, with 6 bases between. The CDR3 bases are TGTGCCAGCAGCAGACTTAGCAATCAGCCCCAGCATTTT. It translates to CASSRLSNQPQHF.

In the case of this clone: Other DNA sequences in this specimen translate into the identical CDR3. The chain combines TRBV4-1 with TRBJ2-7; D is unclear. V shed 1 base and J shed 2 bases, with 6 bases lying between them. Germline CDR1 MGHRA, CDR2 YSYEKL. This CDR3 is 13 amino acids long. Here the CDR3 reads CASSQVGPYEQYF. In nucleotides, the CDR3 is TGCGCCAGCAGCCAAGTTGGGCCCTACGAGCAGTACTTC.

This clone was recorded only once. This chain links TRBV5-1 with TRBJ2-1, with 7 bases that match TRBD2. Trimming took 4 bases from V and 0 from J; bases not matched to a gene: 7. Germline assignment: CDR1 SGHRS and CDR2 YFSETQ. The CDR3 sequence is 16 residues long. CDR3 nucleotide sequence: TGCGCCAGCAGCCCCGTGGGGGGGGGCTCCTACAATGAGCAGTTCTTC. Its translation is CASSPVGGGSYNEQFF.

The gene calls are TRBV29-1 and TRBJ2-5; 9 bases are shared with TRBD1. In germline, CDR1 is SQVTM, CDR2 ANQGSEA. With V trimmed by 3 bases and J by 5 bases, 4 bases remained unmatched. The CDR3 is made up of 13 amino acids. The CDR3 DNA is TGCAGCGTTGAGGACAGGGGCACGGAGACCCAGTACTTC. Its protein is CSVEDRGTETQYF.

This clone has only one observation. The DNA for the CDR3 is TGTGCCAGCAGTTTCATCTCGGGACTAGCGGGAGCAACAGATACGCAGTATTTT. As protein: CASSFISGLAGATDTQYF. This sequence joins TRBV2 and TRBJ2-3; TRBD2 agrees at 14 bases. CDR1 is SNHLY, CDR2 FYNNEI, per germline. The J segment lost 3 bases and the V segment lost 5 bases, leaving 10 bases of the junction unmatched. There are 18 residues in the CDR3.

This chain joins TRBV7-9 and TRBJ2-1, with 8 positions matching TRBD2. CDR3 length equals 13 residues. The junction had 6 bases not matched to a gene; V was cut back by 4 bases and J by 10 bases. Germline CDR1 reads SEHNR; CDR2 reads FQNEAQ (reference sequence). The CDR3 nucleotides read TGTGCCAGCAGCTCCCCCATAGCGGGGGAGCAGTTCTTC. Its translation is CASSSPIAGEQFF.

The chain uses TRBV30 and TRBJ1-5; the D is unclear. This CDR3 comprises 14 residues. Trimming shortened V by 7 bases and J by 5 bases, and 18 bases separated the two germline ends. From germline, CDR1 is GTSNPN and CDR2 SVGIG (reference sequence). CDR3 nucleotides: TGTGCCTCAAACCGTGGGCAGCCCGATCAGCCCCAGCATTTT. Amino acids: CASNRGQPDQPQHF.

This chain joins TRBV5-8 and TRBJ1-5; 8 positions agree with TRBD1. The CDR3 is 14 residues long. V was pared by 4 bases and J by 11 bases, with 11 bases of the junction left unmatched. CDR1 SGHTS and CDR2 YDEGEE come from the germline V gene. DNA of the CDR3: TGTGCCAGCAGCGGACAGGGCCTGCTTTCGTCCCAGCATTTT. Translating gives CASSGQGLLSSQHF.

A remark on this clone: At the DNA level, this CDR3 is encoded by other sequences in the same sample as well. This rearrangement joins TRBV6-1 to TRBJ1-1; 7 nucleotides align to TRBD1. Per the germline V gene, CDR1 is MNHNS and CDR2 is SASEGT. The CDR3 length is 14 residues. J lost 1 base, V lost 6 bases, and 5 bases had no gene match. CDR3 DNA sequence: TGTGCCAGCAGCCTCACAGGGGAGAACACTGAAGCTTTCTTT. Translating it yields CASSLTGENTEAFF.

The rearrangement links TRBV27 to TRBJ2-1; TRBD2 agrees at 8 bases. Per the germline V gene, CDR1 is MNHEY and CDR2 is SMNVEV (reference sequence). J lost 3 bases, V lost 3 bases, and 7 bases had no gene match. This CDR3 spans 16 amino acids. CDR3 sequence reads: CASSFSAGERYNEQFF. Here the CDR3 DNA reads TGTGCCAGCAGTTTTTCAGCGGGAGAGCGCTACAATGAGCAGTTCTTC.

The chain links TRBV29-1 to TRBJ1-5; D remains unclear. The CDR3 spans 14 residues. Germline V gene data show CDR1 as SQVTM and CDR2 as ANQGSEA. Trimming shortened V by 5 bases and J by 5 bases, and 16 bases separated the two germline ends. Here the CDR3 DNA reads TGCAGCGTTTTCGAGGCGCAGGAGGATCAGCCCCAGCATTTT. Encoded protein: CSVFEAQEDQPQHF. Drawing the rest from reference TRBV29-1 and TRBJ1-5, the complete variable domain is SAVISQKPSRDICQRGTSLTIQCQVDSQVTMMFWYRQQPGQSLTLIATANQGSEATYESGFVIDKFPISRPNLTFSTLTVSNMSPEDSSIYLCSVFEAQEDQPQHFGDGTRLSIL.

The gene calls are TRBV7-9 and TRBJ2-7, with TRBD2 matching 8 bases. The V and J ends lost 1 base and 4 bases, in that order; junction bases with no gene match: 6. The CDR3 contains 15 residues. Germline V gene data show CDR1 as SEHNR and CDR2 as FQNEAQ (reference sequence). The CDR3 protein is CASSLGGTSRYEQYF. CDR3 nucleotides: TGTGCCAGCAGCTTAGGCGGGACTAGTAGGTACGAGCAGTACTTC. Based on the CDR3 plus reference TRBV7-9 and TRBJ2-7, the full variable domain is DTGVSQNPRHKITKRGQNVTFRCDPISEHNRLYWYRQTLGQGPEFLTYFQNEAQLEKSRLLSDRFSAERPKGSFSTLEIQRTEQGDSAMYLCASSLGGTSRYEQYFGPGTRLTVT.

Only one count was recorded for this clone. The chain employs TRBV7-3 and TRBJ2-1, with 8 positions matching TRBD2. V was pared by 2 bases and J by 7 bases, with 4 bases of the junction left unmatched. CDR3 size: 14 residues. CDR1 is SGHTA and CDR2 is FQGTGA in the germline V gene. The CDR3 loop is CASSLDSGVNEQFF. In DNA, the CDR3 is TGTGCCAGCAGCTTAGATAGCGGGGTAAATGAGCAGTTCTTC.

The V gene is TRBV7-8, the J gene TRBJ2-3; D uncertain. V lost 3 bases to trimming and J lost 0 bases, with 4 bases between them. From germline, CDR1 is SGHVS and CDR2 FQNEAQ. CDR3 size: 13 residues. Written as DNA, the CDR3 is TGTGCCAGCAGCTTCTCTAGCACAGATACGCAGTATTTT. The encoded protein is CASSFSSTDTQYF. The full variable domain, rest sourced from reference TRBV7-8 and TRBJ2-3, is GAGVSQSPRYKVAKRGQDVALRCDPISGHVSLFWYQQALGQGPEFLTYFQNEAQLDKSGLPSDRFFAERPEGSVSTLKIQRTQQEDSAVYLCASSFSSTDTQYFGPGTRLTVL.

The chain links TRBV10-3 to TRBJ2-1; D may be TRBD2 (6 bases). This CDR3 is 12 amino acids long. Germline CDR1 ENHRY, CDR2 SYGVKD. V was pared by 8 bases and J by 7 bases, with 12 bases between. CDR3 sequence (DNA): TGTGCCATCGGCGGCGGAGGGAATGAGCAGTTCTTC. Translated, it gives CAIGGGGNEQFF.

The chain carries TRBV19 and TRBJ2-5; TRBD1 matches 9 bases. The CDR3 totals 13 residues. The V segment lost 5 bases and the J segment 9 bases; nucleotides outside the gene matches: 7. Germline V gene data show CDR1 as LNHDA and CDR2 as SQIVND (reference sequence). The CDR3 reads CASSPGTGNAQYF. The CDR3 DNA reads TGTGCCAGTAGTCCCGGGACAGGGAACGCCCAGTACTTC.

V usage is TRBV7-9 and J usage is TRBJ2-2; 10 bases fit TRBD1. Per germline, CDR1 SEHNR and CDR2 FQNEAQ (reference sequence). This CDR3 contains 16 residues. J lost 5 bases, V lost 5 bases, and 8 bases had no gene match. CDR3 in amino acids: CASSRGQGVGTGELFF. The CDR3 region has the DNA TGTGCCAGCAGCCGAGGACAGGGGGTAGGGACCGGGGAGCTGTTTTTT.

The V gene is TRBV5-4, the J gene TRBJ2-3, with D possibly matching TRBD2 (6 bases). The V and J ends lost 9 bases and 6 bases respectively, with 23 bases between them. Germline loops: CDR1 SGHNT, CDR2 YYREEE (reference sequence). The CDR3 is made up of 15 amino acids. CDR3 sequence: CATISLGGTVDTQYF. The CDR3 DNA reads as TGTGCCACCATCTCCCTGGGCGGGACTGTGGATACGCAGTATTTT.

This chain uses TRBV14 with TRBJ2-1; the D is unclear. V was trimmed by 7 bases and J by 5 bases, leaving 15 bases between them. Germline V CDR1 and CDR2: SGHDN, FVKESK. The CDR3 runs to 14 residues. The CDR3 loop reads CASTPLDWNNEQFF. The DNA of the CDR3 is TGTGCCAGCACCCCTCTCGACTGGAACAATGAGCAGTTCTTC.

In DNA, the CDR3 is TGTGCCAGCAGTGTTTATGTGGGTGGTGAGCAGTTCTTC. Its translation is CASSVYVGGEQFF. The rearrangement links TRBV6-4 to TRBJ2-1; no firm D call. The CDR3 totals 13 residues. The ends were cut back, 4 bases at V and 9 bases at J, with 13 bases in the middle. Germline CDR1 MRHNA, CDR2 SNTAGT.

This clone turned up a few times. V is TRBV7-9 and J is TRBJ1-6; D not certain. The CDR3 is 15 residues long. V dropped 3 bases and J dropped 8 bases, with 14 bases sitting between them. The germline V gene encodes CDR1 SEHNR and CDR2 FQNEAQ (reference sequence). In DNA form, the CDR3 reads TGTGCCAGCAGCTTGGCCCGAATCGGGGATTCACCCCTCCACTTT. Translation gives CASSLARIGDSPLHF.

The sample holds one count of this clone. The sample holds other DNA sequences that translate to the same CDR3. This chain connects TRBV7-2 to TRBJ2-7; D gene unclear. Germline CDR1 reads SGHTA; CDR2 reads FQGNSA. The CDR3 consists of 13 residues. V was clipped by 1 base and J by 4 bases, with 8 bases between them. The DNA for the CDR3 is TGTGCCAGCAGCTTAGGAGGCGGATACGAGCAGTACTTC. Translation: CASSLGGGYEQYF.

CDR3 amino acids: CASSIGAGRATNEKLFF. The CDR3 region has the DNA TGTGCCAGTAGTATCGGGGCCGGTCGAGCAACTAATGAAAAACTGTTTTTT. This chain links TRBV19 with TRBJ1-4, with D possibly matching TRBD1 (5 bases). V was shortened by 3 bases and J by 0 bases, with 14 bases between the two germline ends. The germline gives CDR1 LNHDA, CDR2 SQIVND (reference sequence). The length of the CDR3 is 17 residues.

This sequence joins TRBV10-1 and TRBJ1-1; D call uncertain. The V gene's germline CDR1 is WNHNN and CDR2 SYGVQD (reference sequence). V dropped 3 bases and J dropped 4 bases, with 6 bases sitting between them. The CDR3 sequence is 12 residues long. CDR3 loop: CASSDTSTEAFF. In nucleotides, the CDR3 is TGCGCCAGCAGTGACACGAGCACTGAAGCTTTCTTT.

The chain uses TRBV19 and TRBJ1-2; D remains ambiguous. Germline CDR1 is LNHDA and CDR2 is SQIVND (reference sequence). The CDR3 covers 12 residues. Trimming left V 9 bases short and J 3 bases short, with 11 bases between. For the CDR3, the DNA is TGTGCCAGCTCCCAGGTGGACTATGGCTACACCTTC. It specifies CASSQVDYGYTF. Supplemented by reference TRBV19 and TRBJ1-2, the full variable domain reads DGGITQSPKYLFRKEGQNVTLSCEQNLNHDAMYWYRQDPGQGLRLIYYSQIVNDFQKGDIAEGYSVSREKKESFPLTVTSAQKNPTAFYLCASSQVDYGYTFGSGTRLTVV.